This T cell receptor (beta chain) was obtained from a study of T cell repertoires in cytomegalovirus infection. Study in general: Used in the study were CMV epitopes, some recently identified and HLA-C-restricted, others well-studied and HLA-B-restricted. Public TCR beta signatures marked donors with CMV infection and the matching HLA. Study-level points and caveats: It was HLA-C-restricted CMV-specific TCR beta clonotypes that dominated the response ex vivo. Cumulative public TCR beta family frequency identified CMV carriers with the relevant HLA.

TCRdb analysed the reads with MiXCR anew, one entry per CDR3 protein. Found here are 50,000 to 65,000 distinct CDR3 sequences, 15% to 25% of them singletons; the top ten hold 55% to 65%. About this clonotype itself: Its antigen is undetermined.

The material sequenced was CD8+ T cells from cultured PBMCs, taken from culture after CMV antigen stimulation. This TCR derives from a human donor in good health (CMV status not recorded). Some clones in this sample may be carry-over from other donors' samples.

The CDR3 nucleotides read TGTGCCAGCAGCTTAGCTGCCGGGACAGGATACGAGCAGTACTTC. Translated: CASSLAAGTGYEQYF. The chain joins TRBV7-8 to TRBJ2-7; TRBD1 agrees at 8 bases. The CDR3 is made up of 15 amino acids. V dropped 0 bases and J dropped 4; count of bases not matched to a gene: 5. Germline-derived CDR1 and CDR2 are SGHVS and FQNEAQ.